Listed below are T cell receptor beta chains from one sample, sequenced in a study of breast tumors, draining lymph nodes, adjacent tissues. TCRdb re-derived calls from the multiplex PCR reads in MiXCR, one entry per CDR3 protein. The data hold more than 200,000 distinct CDR3 sequences, with 32% observed a single time. Sequences were obtained from axillary lymph node tissue. The source of these receptors is a female donor with breast cancer. Some clones in this sample may be carry-over from other donors' samples. Both conserved end residues are part of each CDR3. A D gene is named only where the DNA matches it firmly. Clone size is not always given. Where it is, it says once, few, many or a class for expanded clones.

V gene	J gene	clone size	D gene	CDR3 protein	CDR3 DNA
TRBV7-2	TRBJ1-2	.	.	CASSSYICSASSLAGPNYGYTF	.
TRBV4-1	TRBJ2-2	many	TRBD2	CASSLELAVLYTGELFF	TGCGCCAGCAGCCTCGAGCTAGCGGTCCTGTACACCGGGGAGCTGTTTTTT
TRBV2	TRBJ2-3	.	TRBD2	CASSPGLVFNTQYF	TGTGCCAGCAGTCCGGGACTAGTGTTTAATACGCAGTATTTT
TRBV7-6	TRBJ2-3	many	.	CASSPGGGKADTQYF	TGTGCCAGCAGCCCAGGTGGCGGGAAGGCAGATACGCAGTATTTT
TRBV20-1	TRBJ1-2	many	TRBD1	CSARGDNRGDGYTF	TGCAGTGCTAGAGGGGACAACAGGGGTGACGGCTACACCTTC
TRBV20-1	TRBJ1-3	.	.	CSARGTDGNTIYF	TGCAGTGCTAGAGGAACGGACGGAAACACCATATATTTT
TRBV7-2	TRBJ2-1	many	.	CASSFEGGASNEQFF	TGTGCCAGCAGCTTTGAGGGCGGGGCTTCCAATGAGCAGTTCTTC
TRBV7-9	TRBJ2-5	many	.	CASSSGVLQETQYF	TGTGCCAGCAGCTCGGGAGTGCTGCAAGAGACCCAGTACTTC
TRBV15	TRBJ1-2	few	.	CATSRDMGGYGYTF	TGTGCCACCAGCAGAGATATGGGGGGTTATGGCTACACCTTC
TRBV7-2	TRBJ1-3	many	.	CASSLGYAGNTIYF	TGTGCCAGCAGCTTGGGGTACGCTGGAAACACCATATATTTT
TRBV7-2	TRBJ2-3	many	TRBD2	CASSPSAGGPADTQYF	TGTGCCAGCAGCCCCTCAGCGGGAGGGCCGGCAGATACGCAGTATTTT
TRBV6-1	TRBJ2-7	many	TRBD2	CASLGLAGSEQYF	TGTGCCAGCCTGGGACTAGCGGGGAGCGAGCAGTACTTC
TRBV7-3	TRBJ2-1	many	TRBD2	CASSLDASGYNEQFF	TGTGCCAGCAGCCTAGATGCTAGCGGTTACAATGAGCAGTTCTTC
TRBV11-3	TRBJ2-3	many	TRBD2	CASSTGLAGGPATDTQYF	TGTGCCAGCAGCACGGGACTAGCGGGAGGGCCCGCAACAGATACGCAGTATTTT
TRBV6-1	TRBJ2-7	few	.	CASSQYNGARYEQYF	TGTGCCAGCAGTCAATATAATGGCGCTCGGTACGAGCAGTACTTC
TRBV2	TRBJ2-4	many	.	CASSGGLRGPQNIQYF	TGTGCCAGCAGTGGGGGTTTGAGAGGGCCTCAAAACATTCAGTACTTC
TRBV29-1	TRBJ1-2	.	.	CSVVSGVGGYTF	TGCAGCGTTGTTAGCGGGGTGGGTGGCTACACCTTC
TRBV12-3/TRBV12-4	TRBJ2-5	many	TRBD1	CASSWTGVETQYF	TGTGCCAGCAGCTGGACAGGGGTAGAGACCCAGTACTTC
TRBV9	TRBJ2-5	many	TRBD1	CASSVGQGKKETQYF	TGTGCCAGCAGCGTAGGACAGGGGAAAAAAGAGACCCAGTACTTC
TRBV19	TRBJ1-2	many	.	CASTTGQLTNYGYTF	TGTGCCAGTACCACGGGACAACTGACTAACTATGGCTACACCTTC
TRBV19	TRBJ2-7	many	TRBD2	CASSMDFTGTSKYEQYF	TGTGCCAGTAGTATGGACTTTACCGGGACTAGTAAATACGAGCAGTACTTC
TRBV20-1	TRBJ2-5	.	TRBD2	CSATSPGTSGLKETQYF	TGCAGTGCTACCAGTCCCGGGACTAGCGGGCTAAAAGAGACCCAGTACTTC
TRBV20-1	TRBJ2-5	.	.	CSARVGGNGTQYF	TGCAGTGCTAGAGTTGGGGGTAACGGGACCCAGTACTTC
TRBV6-6	TRBJ2-7	many	TRBD2	CASSQRSGSGSYEQYF	TGTGCCAGCAGTCAGCGTAGCGGGAGTGGCTCCTACGAGCAGTACTTC
TRBV20-1	TRBJ2-7	many	.	CSARDRRAPSYEQYF	TGCAGTGCTAGAGATCGAAGAGCCCCTTCCTACGAGCAGTACTTC
TRBV20-1	TRBJ2-7	.	TRBD1	CSARGQGATYEQYF	TGCAGTGCTAGGGGACAGGGGGCAACCTACGAGCAGTACTTC
TRBV20-1	TRBJ2-1	once	TRBD2	CSAAPGLAGSLHYNEQFF	TGCAGTGCAGCACCGGGACTAGCGGGATCTCTCCACTACAATGAGCAGTTCTTC
TRBV20-1	TRBJ1-4	many	.	CSARGTGFDEKLFF	TGCAGTGCTAGAGGAACAGGGTTTGATGAAAAACTGTTTTTT
TRBV10-3	TRBJ2-7	many	.	CAIRTTGRDYEQYF	TGTGCCATCAGGACGACAGGGCGGGACTACGAGCAGTACTTC
TRBV7-8	TRBJ1-2	.	.	CASSLGGFGYTF	TGTGCCAGCAGCTTAGGGGGTTTTGGCTACACCTTC